The 25 T cell receptor beta chains given below trace back to one sample, sequenced in a study of cytomegalovirus exposure and HLA in healthy donors. The PCR was carried out with 60 Vbeta primers and 13 Jbeta primers. The assay was immunoSEQ multiplex PCR, and TCRdb's table has in-frame clones only and misses some. The sample has roughly 77,000 clones. Sample: PBMCs. These receptor sequences come from a man aged 30 to 45 in good health and CMV-seronegative.

CDR3 loop: CASSASQGQDTQYF. CDR3 nucleotide sequence: TGTGCCAGCAGCGCATCACAGGGTCAAGATACGCAGTATTTT. The rearrangement joins TRBV21-1 to TRBJ2-3; the table's D call of TRBD1 was not tested on the DNA. TRBV21-1 is termed a pseudogene. The CDR3 is 14 residues long.

The chain joins TRBV29-1 to TRBJ1-5; 8 nucleotides line up with TRBD1. V dropped 6 bases and J dropped 4; count of bases not matched to a gene: 8. The CDR3 spans 14 residues. CDR1 is SQVTM, CDR2 ANQGSEA, per germline. The CDR3 protein is CSVGGQGGNQPQHF. The CDR3 DNA sequence: TGCAGCGTGGGCGGACAGGGCGGAAATCAGCCCCAGCATTTT.

The chain couples TRBV15 to TRBJ2-1; 10 nucleotides line up with TRBD2. Germline CDR1 LNHNV, CDR2 YYDKDF (reference sequence). This CDR3 region has 16 residues. Trimming removed 3 bases from V and 3 bases from J; junction bases left unmatched: 5. The CDR3 region is CATSSQLAGIYNEQFF. CDR3 nucleotide sequence: TGTGCCACCAGCAGCCAACTAGCGGGAATCTACAATGAGCAGTTCTTC.

This chain's CDR3 is CASSLKKGGTGRTKPQHF. In nucleotides, the CDR3 is TGTGCCAGCAGCCTGAAAAAGGGGGGGACAGGAAGGACGAAGCCCCAGCATTTT. The V call is TRBV14, the J call TRBJ1-5, with 8 positions matching TRBD1. The CDR3 consists of 18 residues. Per germline, CDR1 SGHDN and CDR2 FVKESK. V trimming: 4 bases; J trimming: 8 bases; junction bases outside the gene matches: 19.

The gene calls are TRBV11-3 and TRBJ2-3; 10 bases map to TRBD2. The CDR3 totals 16 residues. With 2 bases clipped from V and 2 bases from J, the junction kept 4 bases outside the gene matches. Germline V gene data show CDR1 as SGHNT and CDR2 as YENEEA. This chain's CDR3 is CASSLSLAGATDTQYF. DNA of the CDR3: TGTGCCAGCAGCTTAAGCCTAGCGGGGGCCACAGATACGCAGTATTTT.

The V and J genes are TRBV29-1 and TRBJ2-5, with 9 bases lining up with TRBD2. In germline, CDR1 is SQVTM, CDR2 ANQGSEA. Trimming cost V 3 bases and J 5 bases; bases outside gene matches: 7. The CDR3 totals 14 residues. CDR3 loop: CSVDSSGGGETQYF. CDR3 DNA sequence: TGCAGCGTTGATAGTAGCGGGGGCGGGGAGACCCAGTACTTC.

V gene TRBV5-1 combines with J gene TRBJ1-2, with 8 positions matching TRBD1. This CDR3 spans 14 amino acids. Germline loops: CDR1 SGHRS, CDR2 YFSETQ. Trimming removed 0 bases from V and 2 bases from J; junction bases left unmatched: 0. The CDR3 loop reads CASSLGTGNYGYTF. CDR3 DNA sequence: TGCGCCAGCAGCTTGGGGACAGGGAACTATGGCTACACCTTC.

V and J are TRBV11-3 and TRBJ2-1; TRBD1 matches 8 bases. The CDR3 length is 13 residues. Per germline, CDR1 SGHNT and CDR2 YENEEA. V gave up 10 bases and J gave up 4 bases; unmatched junction bases: 6. The CDR3 loop reads CAIEDRAYNEQFF. The CDR3 coding sequence is TGTGCCATAGAGGACAGGGCGTACAATGAGCAGTTCTTC.

The chain couples TRBV9 to TRBJ1-1; TRBD1 agrees at 7 bases. The trim removed 5 bases at V and 2 bases at J, leaving 6 bases unmatched. The germline V gene has CDR1 SGDLS and CDR2 YYNGEE. The CDR3 consists of 14 residues. CDR3 DNA sequence: TGTGCCAGCAGGTCGGGACAGCCAAACACTGAAGCTTTCTTT. It codes for CASRSGQPNTEAFF.

The J gene is TRBJ2-2, the V gene TRBV5-1, with D unresolved. Trimming removed 4 bases at V and 1 base at J, with 8 bases between. In germline, CDR1 is SGHRS, CDR2 YFSETQ. CDR3 length: 14 amino acids. The CDR3 protein is CASSVTVNTGELFF. CDR3 nucleotides: TGCGCCAGCAGCGTGACTGTGAACACCGGGGAGCTGTTTTTT.

The CDR3 DNA follows: TGTGCCAGCAGTGAAGCGCGGGGGATTGATGAAGCTTTCTTT. This sequence encodes CASSEARGIDEAFF. The rearrangement links TRBV6-1 to TRBJ1-1; tentative D call: TRBD1 (5 bases). The CDR3 totals 14 residues. Germline V gene lookup returns CDR1 MNHNS and CDR2 SASEGT. V lost 0 bases, J lost 7 bases, and 12 bases lay in between.

The rearrangement uses TRBV6-5 and TRBJ2-2, with D unclear. The CDR3 has 12 amino acids. V dropped 5 bases and J dropped 7 bases, with 8 bases sitting between them. Germline CDR1 reads MNHEY; CDR2 reads SVGAGI. For the CDR3, the DNA is TGTGCCAGCAGTAATTTCAACGGGGAGCTGTTTTTT. It is translated as CASSNFNGELFF.

The chain uses TRBV9 and TRBJ2-5; D remains ambiguous. Trimming pared 4 bases from V and 5 bases from J, leaving 9 bases between. Germline-derived CDR1 and CDR2 are SGDLS and YYNGEE. The CDR3 loop spans 12 amino acids. The CDR3 reads CASSPPGETQYF. The CDR3 DNA follows: TGTGCCAGCAGCCCCCCTGGCGAGACCCAGTACTTC.

This chain connects TRBV11-2 to TRBJ1-3; 8 nucleotides match TRBD1. The CDR3 sequence is 15 residues long. After removal of 3 bases from V and 0 bases from J, the junction contained 1 base not matched to a gene. Germline V gene lookup returns CDR1 SGHAT and CDR2 FQNNGV. CDR3 residues: CASSFTGGSGNTIYF. CDR3 DNA sequence: TGTGCCAGCAGCTTCACAGGGGGCTCTGGAAACACCATATATTTT.

The chain employs TRBV19 and TRBJ1-2, with 8 bases aligning to TRBD1. Trimming removed 5 bases from V and 5 bases from J; junction bases left unmatched: 7. CDR3 size: 14 residues. Per the germline V gene, CDR1 is LNHDA and CDR2 is SQIVND (reference sequence). The CDR3 sequence: CASSGTGSSYGYTF. For the CDR3, the DNA is TGTGCCAGTAGTGGGACAGGTTCATCGTATGGCTACACCTTC.

The V call is TRBV9, the J call TRBJ2-2; D perhaps matches TRBD1 (5 bases). The CDR3 extends over 14 amino acids. V gave up 0 bases and J gave up 8 bases, with 11 bases separating them. In germline, CDR1 is SGDLS, CDR2 YYNGEE. The CDR3 bases are TGTGCCAGCAGCGTAGTGGCAGGGAAAGGGGAGCTGTTTTTT. Protein sequence: CASSVVAGKGELFF.

Concerning this clone: The identical CDR3 is also encoded by other nucleotide sequences in the sample. The V call is TRBV4-1, the J call TRBJ2-7, with TRBD2 matching 7 bases. This CDR3 is 13 amino acids long. V shed 1 base, J shed 5 bases, and the junction held 2 bases outside the gene matches. Germline CDR1 is MGHRA and CDR2 is YSYEKL. The CDR3 reads CASSQVGGNEQYF. The CDR3 DNA is TGCGCCAGCAGCCAAGTCGGGGGGAACGAGCAGTACTTC.

V is TRBV25-1 and J is TRBJ1-2; D not resolved. V was clipped by 4 bases and J by 0 bases, with 15 bases between them. Germline loops: CDR1 MGHDK, CDR2 SYGVNS. CDR3 length equals 16 residues. CDR3 bases: TGTGCCAGCAGTGCCCTCTCAGGCGATCCTAACTATGGCTACACCTTC. The encoded protein is CASSALSGDPNYGYTF.

The CDR3 region has the DNA TGTGCCAGCAGTTTGTCTGTCGGAGAGTCTGGAAACACCATATATTTT. Translation gives CASSLSVGESGNTIYF. The rearrangement joins TRBV6-5 to TRBJ1-3; D not certain. The CDR3 runs to 16 residues. Germline CDR1 and CDR2: MNHEY and SVGAGI. With 4 bases removed from V and 1 base from J, the gap between germline ends came to 14 bases.

This sequence joins TRBV10-3 and TRBJ2-5; no clear D gene. The CDR3 length is 12 residues. V gave up 11 bases and J gave up 4 bases, with 14 bases separating them. Germline loops: CDR1 ENHRY, CDR2 SYGVKD. The CDR3 DNA reads as TGTGCCGCGGCGGTAGCCCCAGAGACCCAGTACTTC. Translated: CAAAVAPETQYF.

V usage is TRBV18 and J usage is TRBJ1-2, with 9 bases aligning to TRBD1. J gave up 2 bases and V 5 bases, and 6 bases lay outside the gene matches. Germline V CDR1 and CDR2: KGHSH, LQKENI. The CDR3 loop spans 15 amino acids. CDR3 DNA: TGTGCCAGCTCAAGATGGACAGGGGAAAACTATGGCTACACCTTC. Protein sequence: CASSRWTGENYGYTF.

V gene TRBV29-1 combines with J gene TRBJ1-1, with D possibly matching TRBD1 (5 bases). The V and J ends lost 2 bases and 9 bases respectively, with 16 bases between them. Looked up from germline, CDR1 is SQVTM and CDR2 is ANQGSEA. There are 13 residues in the CDR3. DNA of the CDR3: TGCAGCGTTGAAATAGGGCAAGGGACTAAAGCTTTCTTT. Protein product: CSVEIGQGTKAFF. Drawing the rest from reference TRBV29-1 and TRBJ1-1, the complete variable domain is SAVISQKPSRDICQRGTSLTIQCQVDSQVTMMFWYRQQPGQSLTLIATANQGSEATYESGFVIDKFPISRPNLTFSTLTVSNMSPEDSSIYLCSVEIGQGTKAFFGQGTRLTVV.

The chain carries TRBV7-6 and TRBJ2-7; tentative D call: TRBD1 (6 bases). Germline V gene sequence: CDR1 SGHVS, CDR2 FNYEAQ. Trimming removed 5 bases at V and 4 bases at J, with 18 bases between. CDR3 length: 15 residues. In DNA, the CDR3 is TGTGCCAGCAGCCCAAGGGGGACACGAGGGTACGAGCAGTACTTC. As protein: CASSPRGTRGYEQYF.

V usage is TRBV18 and J usage is TRBJ1-3; TRBD1 might be the D (5 bases). CDR3 size: 15 residues. CDR1 is KGHSH, CDR2 LQKENI, per germline. Trimming took off 3 bases at V and 4 bases at J, with 13 bases between the two ends. CDR3 sequence: CASSPSGGAGNTIYF. The CDR3 DNA sequence: TGTGCCAGCTCACCGTCCGGGGGAGCAGGAAACACCATATATTTT.

The chain uses TRBV6-5 and TRBJ1-2; D call uncertain. This CDR3 comprises 15 residues. V was cut by 0 bases and J by 1 base, with 9 bases left in between. The germline gives CDR1 MNHEY, CDR2 SVGAGI. The CDR3 nucleotides are TGTGCCAGCAGTTACTCGAGGGAAAGTAACTATGGCTACACCTTC. It is translated as CASSYSRESNYGYTF.